The clone carrying this T cell receptor beta chain was seen at least ten times. iRepertoire HTBI primers and Arm-PCR of CDR3 regions built TCR beta libraries. One entry per CDR3 protein results from TCRdb running MiXCR on the multiplex PCR reads. The top ten hold about 15% of the sample, which has a few hundred thousand distinct CDR3 sequences, 20% to 25% seen once. The entry originates in a study of regulatory T cells in long-lasting Graves disease. The time point here: newly diagnosed GD, antithyroid drugs for less than 3 months. The TCR library was made from RNA extracted from PBMCs. Doctors identified Graves' disease using the American Thyroid Association guidelines. The TCR was taken from a female donor with Graves disease. This specimen was peripheral blood mononuclear cells (PBMCs), taken at new diagnosis, from a patient treated with antithyroid drugs.

In nucleotides, the CDR3 is TGTGCCAGCAGTTACAGGCCATACAATGAGCAGTTCTTC. It codes for CASSYRPYNEQFF. The rearrangement links TRBV6-2 or TRBV6-3 to TRBJ2-1, with D uncertain. Per the germline V gene, CDR1 is MNHEY and CDR2 is SVGEGT. CDR3 length: 13 amino acids. V lost 2 bases and J lost 4, with 6 bases in between.